This is a list of T cell receptor beta chains from one sample in a study of identical twins. Via MiXCR, TCRdb re-called the 5' RACE reads, giving one row per CDR3 protein. The repertoire includes 700,000 or so distinct CDR3 sequences, about 9.4% of them detected once, and about 0.98% sits in the top ten. These data were also reused for a study on yellow fever vaccine responses in identical twins.

The sample was PBMCs. Receptors originate from a woman aged 18-29 years in good health. Each CDR3 is given with its conserved first and last residue.

V,J,CDR3
TRBV4-1,TRBJ2-7,CASSQEGPGVYEQYF
TRBV3-1,TRBJ1-2,CASSLSGTNYGYTF
TRBV29-1,TRBJ2-3,CSVDDGGSGGRRDTQYF
TRBV7-9,TRBJ2-5,CASSHTVQETQYF
TRBV30,TRBJ1-2,CAWSTGQGAVGYTF
TRBV12-3/TRBV12-4,TRBJ2-4,CASSLPRGGQYF
TRBV6-2/TRBV6-3,TRBJ2-7,CASSYAGGYEQYF
TRBV4-3,TRBJ2-1,CASSQDLYSPEQFF
TRBV9,TRBJ2-3,CASSQGLAGGQTDTQYF
TRBV7-9,TRBJ2-3,CASSPPRPYTQYF
TRBV7-2,TRBJ2-1,CASSSTSSYNEQFF
TRBV29-1,TRBJ2-5,CSAQGQGGGETQYF
TRBV6-4,TRBJ2-3,CASSDSESGGGTDTQYF
TRBV5-1,TRBJ2-2,CASSFPALTGMNTGELFF
TRBV20-1,TRBJ2-7,CSARRGQGSEQYF
TRBV7-9,TRBJ2-5,CASSDMGGETQYF
TRBV12-3/TRBV12-4,TRBJ2-1,CASTPSVFNEQFF
TRBV6-2/TRBV6-3,TRBJ2-1,CASRKRESYNEQFF
TRBV28,TRBJ2-1,CASMSLEGESSYNEQFF
TRBV7-9,TRBJ2-7,CASSSRLANEQYF
TRBV4-3,TRBJ2-7,CASSQDPGQGREQYF
TRBV5-4,TRBJ2-7,CASSAGTSGIYEQYF
TRBV6-1,TRBJ2-7,CATLRVGRDEQYF
TRBV19,TRBJ2-7,CASSPHSTSGSYEQYF
TRBV6-2/TRBV6-3,TRBJ2-4,CATTAGTGVEYF
TRBV12-3/TRBV12-4,TRBJ1-5,CASSSSGLDQPQHF
TRBV14,TRBJ2-7,CASSVAGGFHEQYF
TRBV19,TRBJ1-1,CASTAMNTEAFF
TRBV27,TRBJ2-1,CASSLFGTSRYNEQFF
TRBV29-1,TRBJ2-3,CSVVFGGFTDTQYF
TRBV11-2,TRBJ2-1,CASSLELFNEQFF
TRBV5-1,TRBJ2-5,CASSLEGPRETQYF
TRBV4-1,TRBJ1-6,CASSRDGSSYNSPLHF
TRBV20-1,TRBJ1-6,CSAGGSGNSPLHF
TRBV4-2,TRBJ2-5,CASSQDLLGGEETQYF
TRBV7-6,TRBJ2-5,CASSPQFQETQYF
TRBV13,TRBJ2-4,CASSSPAGGNIQYF
TRBV29-1,TRBJ1-6,CSVALGTANSPLHF
TRBV5-1,TRBJ2-7,CASSREAPGPYEQYF
TRBV6-1,TRBJ1-1,CASILGGGVNTEAFF
TRBV4-2,TRBJ2-3,CASSQEVSGGVPDTQYF
TRBV6-5,TRBJ1-6,CASSYNLGRDSWDNSPLHF
TRBV6-5,TRBJ1-1,CASSYSIPGGTEAFF
TRBV29-1,TRBJ1-1,CSLGINTEAFF
TRBV5-1,TRBJ2-7,CASSPETTRPGQGAYLFSYEQYF
TRBV7-9,TRBJ2-7,CASRERGTENYEQYF
TRBV5-5,TRBJ2-7,CASSLGMLDSAYEQYF
TRBV6-1,TRBJ1-6,CASTPQGLNNSPLHF
TRBV6-5,TRBJ2-1,CASSYEVASYNEQFF